This T cell receptor (beta chain) is from a study of patients and donors after allogeneic stem cell transplantation. This clonotype showed up just a few times. The ends lost 3 bases at V and 7 bases at J; junction bases unmatched: 11. The CDR3 has 16 residues. The germline gives CDR1 MGHRA, CDR2 YSYEKL. MiXCR, applied by TCRdb to the RT-PCR reads, yields one record per CDR3 protein. The sample shows around 150,000 distinct CDR3 sequences, about 36% of them seen only once. The origin of this receptor is a human donor who was either an allogeneic HSCT recipient or a stem cell or donor lymphocyte infusion donor (not recorded which). It is not recorded whose cells these are; they may come from a transplant donor. The chain recombines TRBV4-1 with TRBJ1-5, with 8 bases fitting TRBD1. The sample comprised blood, either unsorted or a sorted T cell fraction (not recorded which). The DNA of the CDR3 is TGCGCCAGCAGCCAGGGACTCGGACAGGGCCTCCAGCCCCAGCATTTT. This translates into CASSQGLGQGLQPQHF.